This passage covers 6 T cell receptor beta chains from one sample sequenced in a study of shared clonotypes between healthy human individuals. Clones were read by immunoSEQ multiplex PCR, and TCRdb kept only the in-frame ones, dropping some. The table lists about 480,000 clones, over 75% of them singletons. Sequencing used PBMCs. The receptors shown here come from a woman in her thirties or forties in good health. Some clones in this sample may be carry-over from other donors' samples.

The rearrangement links TRBV6-1 to TRBJ2-5; possibly TRBD1 for D (5 bases). The CDR3 extends over 14 amino acids. CDR1 is MNHNS, CDR2 SASEGT, per germline. Deletions cut 5 bases from V and 5 bases from J, with 15 bases between. Here the CDR3 reads CASSTTEVWETQYF. The CDR3 nucleotides read TGTGCCAGCAGTACGACAGAAGTATGGGAGACCCAGTACTTC.

As for this clone: At one end the junction does not follow the germline gene, possibly because of a read error. The chain carries TRBV6-6 and TRBJ2-5; D possibly corresponds to TRBD2 (6 bases). Germline assignment: CDR1 MNHNY and CDR2 SVGAGI (reference sequence). The CDR3 consists of 12 residues. DNA of the CDR3: TGTGCCAGCAGTTACACGCGGGACGAGGGGCACTTC. The encoded protein is CASSYTRDEGHF.

CDR3 in DNA: TGTGCCAGCAGTGCCCCTTCCCAGGGGATGGCCAATGAGCAGTTCTTC. Residues: CASSAPSQGMANEQFF. This chain joins TRBV28 and TRBJ2-1, with a possible D match to TRBD1 (6 bases). Germline V gives CDR1 MDHEN, CDR2 SYDVKM. Trimming left V 5 bases short and J 6 bases short, with 20 bases between. The CDR3 runs to 16 residues.

The rearrangement joins TRBV2 to TRBJ2-2; D might be TRBD2 (5 bases). The CDR3 covers 14 residues. The germline V gene has CDR1 SNHLY and CDR2 FYNNEI. V shed 7 bases and J shed 4 bases, with 13 bases lying between them. The CDR3 nucleotides are TGTGCCAGCATTCGGGATGGCGGCACCGGGGAGCTGTTTTTT. Encoded protein: CASIRDGGTGELFF.

This sequence joins TRBV7-2 and TRBJ1-2; 8 bases are shared with TRBD1. Germline lookup yields CDR1 SGHTA and CDR2 FQGNSA. The CDR3 is made up of 16 amino acids. V lost 3 bases to trimming and J lost 3 bases; unmatched junction nucleotides: 9. The CDR3 DNA reads as TGTGCCAGCAGCTTGCCCCGCAGGGGGCTGGACTATGGCTACACCTTC. Protein sequence: CASSLPRRGLDYGYTF.

The sample holds one count of this clone. The chain employs TRBV28 and TRBJ1-1; TRBD1 matches at 7 bases. V shed 6 bases, J shed 2 bases, and the junction held 12 bases outside the gene matches. This CDR3 comprises 16 residues. CDR1 MDHEN and CDR2 SYDVKM come from the germline V gene. The DNA for the CDR3 is TGTGCCAGCAGGTACAGGGGTTGGGGTATTAACACTGAAGCTTTCTTT. Residues: CASRYRGWGINTEAFF.